One T cell receptor beta chain is described in this entry. Its antigen is still unknown. It has no much larger one-base neighbor in the sample; base qualities were not kept. The sample is drawn from a study of T-cell memory formation after mild COVID-19 (dated by TCRdb to the early 2020s). About the investigation overall: Most TCR sequence clusters were specific to one of the two donors. In two donors, T-cell clones that expanded and contracted after mild COVID-19 were followed by sequencing TCRalpha and TCRbeta repertoires longitudinally. The cohort was made up of two young adult volunteers, one female and one male, who were previously healthy.

These reads were obtained on an Illumina NovaSeq 6000. Using 5'RACE with constant-segment primers, TCRalpha and TCRbeta cDNA libraries were constructed, with sample barcodes and unique molecular identifiers added in the process. RNA was extracted from every sample with Trizol reagent. Amplification of the libraries took two PCR steps, and the second step added a second sample barcode plus Illumina TruSeq adapters. The libraries were sequenced on an Illumina NovaSeq using 2 x 150 bp paired-end reads. On the study's bioinformatics: The reads were demultiplexed and collapsed into UMI-guided consensus sequences using migec v1.2.7. Using mixcr v2.1.11, UMI consensuses were aligned to TRA and TRB V and J templates and then assembled into clonotypes. Clonotypes were classified as expanded or contracted when called significant by both edgeR and NoisET, with noise models trained on biological replicates. For edgeR calls, a false discovery rate-adjusted p below 0.01 and a log2 fold-change threshold of 1 were applied. As an exploratory analysis of dynamics, PCA with hierarchical clustering was applied to max-normalized trajectories of the 1000 most abundant clonotypes. Separately sequenced CD4+ and CD8+ repertoires were used to assign a CD4 or CD8 phenotype to each responding clone. TCRdb reanalyzed the raw reads on its own, using fastp at Q25 for trimming and MiXCR for clone calling, and kept in-frame beta chains. CDR3 protein sequences are deduplicated, and each keeps its most common genes and DNA. The V and J calls follow TCRdb's processing rather than the paper's. This sample comprises 550,000 to 600,000 distinct CDR3 sequences, 15% to 20% of them detected only once. The ten largest account for around 7.8% of the sample.

At the junction V is shortened by 2 bases and J by 2 bases; bases outside the gene matches: 4. The CDR3 runs 16 amino acids, cysteine and phenylalanine included. Solely the CDR3 DNA is kept, with 48 bases framed from the first base. As encoded in the germline V gene, CDR1 is SGHDT while CDR2 is YYEEEE. Beyond this particular receptor, the publication reports: Some responding clones were detected in pre-infection memory, which suggested that pre-existing cross-reactive memory T cells had joined the SARS-CoV-2 response. The study included only a couple of mild cases, and larger cohorts that include severe cases with pre-infection samples were judged to be necessary. Balanced CD4/CD8 phenotypes were observed for clones contracting from day 15 to 85, whereas a bias towards CD4+ was observed for a second wave of clones expanding from day 15 to 37. Contracting CD4+ clones were located mainly in the CM and EM memory subsets, whereas CD8+ clones were found to be enriched in EMRA. SARS-CoV-2 specificity was not confirmed for the second-wave clones peaking on day 37.

PBMCs were isolated by Ficoll-Paque density gradient centrifugation. Here the chain combines TRBV5-6 and TRBJ2-1, and TRBD1 matches 10 of the central bases. Material: PBMCs or a T cell subset sorted from them (not recorded which). The clonotype originates from an adult woman who had mild COVID-19 (a few samples of this study predate the infection). The sample titles of this study are shuffled in the database, so cell type and time point are left out; the donor was told from shared clones. CDR3 reads: CASSFWTGGTYNEQFF. The DNA sequence is TGTGCCAGCAGCTTTTGGACAGGGGGGACCTACAATGAGCAGTTCTTC. This CDR3, with the reference TRBV5-6 and TRBJ2-1 proteins standing in past its ends, gives the full variable domain DAGVTQSPTHLIKTRGQQVTLRCSPKSGHDTVSWYQQALGQGPQFIFQYYEEEERQRGNFPDRFSGHQFPNYSSELNVNALLLGDSALYLCASSFWTGGTYNEQFFGPGTRLTVL.